The text below deals with one T cell receptor beta chain. What it binds is not known. This sample was included in a study of STAT3 mutations in large granular lymphocyte leukemia. Study as a whole: Roughly half of the longitudinally sequenced T-LGLL patients carried detectable canonical activating STAT3 mutations. Over half of T-LGLL patients had one or more immunosuppressive regimens. Findings and limits, study-wide: Every T-LGLL patient had at least one immunodominant TCRbeta clonotype. Some patients had persisting codominant clonotypes that could mask small clones.

The germline V gene has CDR1 LNHDA and CDR2 SQIVND (reference sequence). V lost 4 bases and J 2 bases, leaving 6 bases between the germline ends. The CDR3 sequence is 13 residues long. Tens of thousands of productive templates were obtained per sample on average. Profiled with immunoSEQ multiplex PCR; TCRdb holds only in-frame clones, not every one. This sample has approximately 5,700 clones, with 60% to 85% found just once. The sequence was collected from a man between 35 and 55 years old with T-cell large granular lymphocyte leukemia. Some clones in this sample may be carry-over from other donors' samples. Sequences were obtained from peripheral blood mononuclear cells. The rearrangement uses TRBV19 and TRBJ2-1; D is possibly TRBD1 (5 bases). CDR3 sequence reads: CASSTTAYNEQFF. The CDR3 DNA reads as TGTGCCAGTAGTACGACAGCCTACAATGAGCAGTTCTTC.